These 24 T cell receptor beta chains originate from one sample sequenced in a study of early T cells in non-severe SARS-CoV-2 infection. TCRdb re-derived calls from the 5' RACE reads in MiXCR, one entry per CDR3 protein. The table records some 58,000 distinct CDR3 sequences, approximately 11% of them present only once. The sequencing here drew on whole blood, taken at baseline. These receptors all come from an adult who was a healthcare worker with PCR-confirmed SARS-CoV-2 infection or an uninfected control (not recorded which).

V and J are TRBV6-2 or TRBV6-3 and TRBJ2-1, with TRBD1 identical over 7 bases. The germline CDR1 and CDR2 sequences are MNHEY and SVGEGT. J lost 0 bases, V lost 5 bases, and 7 bases had no gene match. The CDR3 is 16 residues long. CDR3 loop: CASSTLRGFSYNEQFF. CDR3 DNA sequence: TGTGCCAGCAGTACACTCAGGGGGTTCTCCTACAATGAGCAGTTCTTC.

This clonotype was counted only a few times. The chain recombines TRBV7-9 with TRBJ2-7; 10 bases fit TRBD2. CDR1 is SEHNR, CDR2 FQNEAQ, per germline (reference sequence). The CDR3 totals 16 residues. Unmatched junction bases numbered 9, after V lost 1 base and J lost 6 bases. CDR3 in amino acids: CASSLVASGGRREQYF. In DNA, the CDR3 is TGTGCCAGCAGCTTAGTGGCTAGCGGGGGTCGGCGCGAGCAGTACTTC.

This clonotype was counted ten times or more. This chain connects TRBV7-8 to TRBJ2-3; D is possibly TRBD1 or TRBD2 (5 bases each). The length of the CDR3 is 16 residues. From germline, CDR1 is SGHVS and CDR2 FQNEAQ. Trimming removed 4 bases from V and 4 bases from J, with 18 bases in between. The CDR3 DNA reads as TGTGCCAGCAGCTGGGACCCTCGGCACCGGGCAGATACGCAGTATTTT. Its translation is CASSWDPRHRADTQYF.

This clonotype appeared a few times. The V and J genes are TRBV12-3 or TRBV12-4 and TRBJ1-2; D unresolved. This CDR3 is 13 amino acids long. Trimming took 3 bases from V and 2 from J, leaving 7 bases between them. CDR3 protein: CASSFSRNYGYTF. The CDR3, as DNA: TGTGCCAGCAGTTTTTCTCGGAACTATGGCTACACCTTC.

The genes are TRBV7-8 and TRBJ1-2; D is ambiguous. The CDR3 length is 14 residues. Germline assignment: CDR1 SGHVS and CDR2 FQNEAQ. The V gene lost 1 base and the J gene lost 5 bases, with 11 bases spanning the gap. The CDR3 sequence: CASSLGSTAYGYTF. DNA of the CDR3: TGTGCCAGCAGCTTAGGTTCAACGGCGTATGGCTACACCTTC.

This clonotype was observed a handful of times. V and J are TRBV9 and TRBJ2-5; D uncertain. V lost 1 base and J lost 7, with 2 bases in between. CDR1 is SGDLS, CDR2 YYNGEE, per germline. The CDR3 spans 10 residues. The CDR3 bases are TGTGCCAGCAGCGTAAGGACCCAGTACTTC. As protein: CASSVRTQYF. The variable domain in full, with the rest retrieved from reference TRBV9 and TRBJ2-5, is DSGVTQTPKHLITATGQRVTLRCSPRSGDLSVYWYQQSLDQGLQFLIQYYNGEERAKGNILERFSAQQFPDLHSELNLSSLELGDSALYFCASSVRTQYFGPGTRLLVL.

There are a few counts of this clonotype. The chain carries TRBV14 and TRBJ2-7, with D perhaps matching TRBD2 (6 bases). Per germline, CDR1 SGHDN and CDR2 FVKESK. Between the trimmed V and J ends, which lost 4 bases and 7 bases, there was a span of 14 bases. This CDR3 region has 13 residues. This CDR3 reads CASSRKPAGEQYF. Written as DNA, the CDR3 is TGTGCCAGCAGCCGAAAACCCGCGGGGGAGCAGTACTTC.

The chain employs TRBV3-1 and TRBJ2-5; D is unclear. This CDR3 region has 15 residues. Deletions cut 1 base from V and 3 bases from J, with 12 bases between. Per the germline V gene, CDR1 is LGHDT and CDR2 is YNNKEL (reference sequence). The CDR3: CASSQVLQQKETQYF. DNA for the CDR3: TGTGCCAGCAGCCAAGTACTTCAACAGAAAGAGACCCAGTACTTC.

This clonotype has a count of ten or more. The chain uses TRBV12-3 or TRBV12-4 and TRBJ1-1; no clear D. V was clipped by 6 bases and J by 0 bases, with 8 bases between them. The CDR3 is 13 residues long. This CDR3 reads CASSRTVNTEAFF. The CDR3 nucleotides read TGTGCCAGCAGCCGGACGGTGAACACTGAAGCTTTCTTT.

The chain joins TRBV29-1 to TRBJ1-1; D possibly corresponds to TRBD1 (5 bases). V gave up 2 bases and J gave up 7 bases, with 8 bases separating them. Germline CDR1 is SQVTM and CDR2 is ANQGSEA. CDR3 length equals 11 residues. The DNA of the CDR3 is TGCAGCGTTGAACAGCAGGGTGAAGCTTTCTTT. This encodes CSVEQQGEAFF.

This clonotype was detected a few times. The chain links TRBV11-3 to TRBJ2-1, with D hard to call. This CDR3 has 13 amino acids. The germline V gene encodes CDR1 SGHNT and CDR2 YENEEA. Trimming pared 5 bases from V and 6 bases from J, leaving 11 bases between. DNA for the CDR3: TGTGCCAGCAGCCGCGACACCCTCAATGAGCAGTTCTTC. It specifies CASSRDTLNEQFF. Filled out from reference TRBV11-3 and TRBJ2-1, the complete variable domain reads EAGVVQSPRYKIIEKKQPVAFWCNPISGHNTLYWYLQNLGQGPELLIRYENEEAVDDSQLPKDRFSAERLKGVDSTLKIQPAELGDSAVYLCASSRDTLNEQFFGPGTRLTVL.

This clonotype appeared a few times. This rearrangement joins TRBV6-5 to TRBJ1-2; 8 nucleotides align to TRBD1. Unmatched junction bases numbered 12, after V lost 2 bases and J lost 1 base. CDR3 length equals 18 residues. Germline values: CDR1 MNHEY, CDR2 SVGAGI. Written as DNA, the CDR3 is TGTGCCAGCAGTTACGTACCCCCGGGACAGGTCTTTAACTATGGCTACACCTTC. The encoded protein is CASSYVPPGQVFNYGYTF.

This chain uses TRBV12-3 or TRBV12-4 with TRBJ1-2; TRBD1 matches 8 bases. The V segment lost 6 bases and the J segment 0 bases; nucleotides outside the gene matches: 12. This CDR3 is built from 17 residues. CDR3 sequence reads: CASRPGTGVQANYGYTF. The CDR3 DNA reads as TGTGCCAGCAGGCCCGGGACAGGTGTACAAGCTAACTATGGCTACACCTTC.

The table lists this clonotype with many counts. The chain has TRBV7-8 and TRBJ2-1, with D possibly matching TRBD2 (6 bases). Germline V gives CDR1 SGHVS, CDR2 FQNEAQ. This CDR3 is built from 15 residues. V lost 1 base and J 4 bases, leaving 11 bases between the germline ends. The CDR3 coding sequence is TGTGCCAGCAGCTTAGGCGGGGCCTTTTACAATGAGCAGTTCTTC. Its protein is CASSLGGAFYNEQFF.

In this sample, this clonotype turned up many times. The rearrangement uses TRBV7-9 and TRBJ2-2; D is unclear. CDR1 is SEHNR, CDR2 FQNEAQ, per germline (reference sequence). This CDR3 region has 15 residues. Trimming left V 0 bases short and J 4 bases short, with 9 bases between. CDR3 nucleotide sequence: TGTGCCAGCAGCTTAGCGGCCGCCCCCACCGGGGAGCTGTTTTTT. Translating gives CASSLAAAPTGELFF.

This clonotype was seen more than once but under ten times. The chain combines TRBV5-1 with TRBJ2-1; 10 bases line up with TRBD2. The trim removed 4 bases at V and 2 bases at J, leaving 3 bases unmatched. Germline V gene lookup returns CDR1 SGHRS and CDR2 YFSETQ. The CDR3 is made up of 15 amino acids. The CDR3 sequence is CASSPLAGAYNEQFF. CDR3 DNA sequence: TGCGCCAGCAGCCCGCTAGCGGGGGCCTACAATGAGCAGTTCTTC.

The DNA of the CDR3 is TGCAGTGGCGGAACTTTAGCGGCCAATGAGCAGTTCTTC. As protein: CSGGTLAANEQFF. The genes are TRBV20-1 and TRBJ2-1, with a weak D call TRBD2 (6 bases). Trimming removed 7 bases from V and 6 bases from J, with 16 bases in between. This CDR3 contains 13 residues. Germline loops: CDR1 DFQATT, CDR2 SNEGSKA (reference sequence).

The chain combines TRBV5-5 with TRBJ1-2; D call uncertain. CDR1 and CDR2 from the germline V gene are SGHKS and YYEKEE (reference sequence). The V gene lost 0 bases and the J gene lost 4 bases, with 7 bases spanning the gap. The CDR3 consists of 13 residues. The CDR3 bases are TGTGCCAGCAGCTTGGTTGAGGTCTATGGCTACACCTTC. It yields the protein CASSLVEVYGYTF. The full variable domain, rest sourced from reference TRBV5-5 and TRBJ1-2, is DAGVTQSPTHLIKTRGQQVTLRCSPISGHKSVSWYQQVLGQGPQFIFQYYEKEERGRGNFPDRFSARQFPNYSSELNVNALLLGDSALYLCASSLVEVYGYTFGSGTRLTVV.

Of note for this clonotype: The junction departs from the called germline gene at one end, perhaps through a read error. The chain has TRBV20-1 and TRBJ2-7; tentative D call: TRBD1 (5 bases). The CDR3 is 11 residues long. The germline V gene encodes CDR1 DFQATT and CDR2 SNEGSKA (reference sequence). The CDR3: CSASGPTGQCF. DNA of the CDR3: TGCAGTGCCTCAGGGCCCACCGGGCAGTGCTTC.

This chain links TRBV28 with TRBJ1-2; D perhaps matches TRBD1 (6 bases). CDR1 and CDR2 from the germline V gene are MDHEN and SYDVKM. The CDR3 extends over 14 amino acids. V was shortened by 6 bases and J by 4 bases, with 15 bases between the two germline ends. The CDR3, as DNA: TGTGCCAGCAGCGGGAGGGGGTTCCCCTATGGCTACACCTTC. Translation gives CASSGRGFPYGYTF.

This rearrangement joins TRBV12-3 or TRBV12-4 to TRBJ2-7; no clear D gene. The CDR3 extends over 12 amino acids. The V end was cut by 0 bases, the J end by 6 bases, with 6 bases between. CDR3 bases: TGTGCCAGCAGTTTAGCGCGACGCGAGCAGTACTTC. This gives the protein CASSLARREQYF.

The genes are TRBV11-2 and TRBJ2-3; D perhaps matches TRBD1 (5 bases). The CDR3 covers 13 residues. The V end was cut by 3 bases, the J end by 3 bases, with 7 bases between. Germline lookup yields CDR1 SGHAT and CDR2 FQNNGV. The CDR3 region has the DNA TGTGCCAGCAGCTTCAGGGAAACAGATACGCAGTATTTT. Its translation is CASSFRETDTQYF. Together with reference TRBV11-2 and TRBJ2-3, the CDR3 gives the full variable domain: EAGVAQSPRYKIIEKRQSVAFWCNPISGHATLYWYQQILGQGPKLLIQFQNNGVVDDSQLPKDRFSAERLKGVDSTLKIQPAKLEDSAVYLCASSFRETDTQYFGPGTRLTVL.

The rearrangement links TRBV2 to TRBJ1-1, with D unclear. Germline assignment: CDR1 SNHLY and CDR2 FYNNEI. CDR3 length: 13 amino acids. Trimming removed 3 bases at V and 3 bases at J, with 8 bases between. The CDR3 is CASSEMGYTEAFF. The CDR3 DNA reads as TGTGCCAGCAGTGAGATGGGGTACACTGAAGCTTTCTTT.

Comment on this clonotype: A junction end diverges from the germline sequence, so it may reflect a read error. The V call is TRBV2, the J call TRBJ1-2; D is ambiguous. CDR3 length: 12 residues. Germline CDR1 is SNHLY and CDR2 is FYNNEI. The CDR3 coding sequence is TGTGCCAGCAGCGCTATACCCGGGCTTCCTTTCTTC. Protein sequence: CASSAIPGLPFF.